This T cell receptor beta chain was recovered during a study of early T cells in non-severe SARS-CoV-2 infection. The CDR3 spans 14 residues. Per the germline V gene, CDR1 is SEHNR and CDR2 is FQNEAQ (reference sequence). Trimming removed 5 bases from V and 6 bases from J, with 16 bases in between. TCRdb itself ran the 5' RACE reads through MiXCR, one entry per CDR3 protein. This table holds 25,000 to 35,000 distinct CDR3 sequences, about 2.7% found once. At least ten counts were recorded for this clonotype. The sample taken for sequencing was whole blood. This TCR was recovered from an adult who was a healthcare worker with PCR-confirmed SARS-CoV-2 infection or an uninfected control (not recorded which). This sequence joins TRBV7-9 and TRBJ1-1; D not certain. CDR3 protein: CASSPRAPWAEAFF. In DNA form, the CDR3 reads TGTGCCAGCAGCCCCAGAGCCCCTTGGGCTGAAGCTTTCTTT.